These T cell receptor beta chains were read from a single sample in a study of beta chain features in type 1 diabetes. Assay: immunoSEQ multiplex PCR; the TCRdb copy retains only in-frame clones and omits some. The table has under 150,000 clones, 6.9% seen once; the top ten hold about 1.3%. Material for sequencing was central memory CD4+ T cells from blood. The source of these receptors is a woman in her twenties or thirties in good health. CDR3s leave out the opening cysteine and the closing phenylalanine or tryptophan. Fields, in order: V gene, J gene, D gene, CDR3 protein. The D gene is left open where the match is weak.

v_call: TRBV11-2; j_call: TRBJ1-2; d_call: NA; cdr3_aa: ASSANRASGSYT
v_call: TRBV4-3; j_call: TRBJ1-6; d_call: TRBD1; cdr3_aa: ASSQESGTGNSPLH
v_call: TRBV7-8; j_call: TRBJ1-5; d_call: NA; cdr3_aa: ASTKEEGQPQH
v_call: TRBV6-6; j_call: TRBJ1-5; d_call: NA; cdr3_aa: ASRTQGNNQPQH
v_call: TRBV28; j_call: TRBJ1-2; d_call: NA; cdr3_aa: ASRKQDGYGYT
v_call: TRBV19; j_call: TRBJ1-3; d_call: NA; cdr3_aa: ASISGANAGNTIY
v_call: TRBV11-2; j_call: TRBJ2-7; d_call: TRBD1; cdr3_aa: ASSQRQGMY
v_call: TRBV7-2; j_call: TRBJ2-2; d_call: NA; cdr3_aa: ASSLGSRRGELF
v_call: TRBV9; j_call: TRBJ2-5; d_call: TRBD2; cdr3_aa: ASSPGLAGLETQY
v_call: TRBV9; j_call: TRBJ1-3; d_call: NA; cdr3_aa: ASSVGGTSGNTIY
v_call: TRBV29-1; j_call: TRBJ1-2; d_call: NA; cdr3_aa: SVDSGSGYT
v_call: TRBV9; j_call: TRBJ2-1; d_call: NA; cdr3_aa: ASSVAGGSIYNEQF
v_call: TRBV15; j_call: TRBJ1-5; d_call: NA; cdr3_aa: ATSVRAWEGQPQH
v_call: TRBV5-1; j_call: TRBJ2-7; d_call: TRBD2; cdr3_aa: ASSLASSGRVPYEQY
v_call: TRBV11-2; j_call: TRBJ2-1; d_call: TRBD1; cdr3_aa: ASSPQGDPYNEQF
v_call: TRBV2; j_call: TRBJ2-1; d_call: NA; cdr3_aa: ASGDSGRGSYNEQF